This T cell receptor beta chain was recovered during a study of Ad26.COV2.S vaccination and SARS-CoV-2 variants. Overall study findings and caveats: Breadth measured for non-spike TCRs was similar across vaccine and placebo recipients. Reportedly, spike-specific CD8+ and CD4+ T cell responses achieved substantial breadth once vaccination had taken place. The placebo group had lower spike-specific TCR breadth than the vaccine recipients did. Assessments of TCR breadth and depth may have underestimated the total T cell responses.

Some clones are missing from TCRdb's copy, which holds only in-frame ones; the method was immunoSEQ multiplex PCR. The data show some 350,000 clones, with about 92% seen just once and about 3.9% held by the top ten. About this clone: Its antigen is currently unknown.

CDR3 size: 12 residues. V was trimmed by 0 bases and J by 10 bases, leaving 9 bases between them. CDR1 PRHDT and CDR2 FYEKMQ come from the germline V gene (reference sequence). The chain carries TRBV13 and TRBJ2-5, with D uncertain. The source was peripheral blood, collected after recovery from COVID-19. This clonotype was sampled from a human donor who had recovered from COVID-19. CDR3 amino acids: CASSLGAGDQYF. The CDR3 DNA reads TGTGCCAGCAGCTTAGGCGCAGGAGACCAGTACTTC.